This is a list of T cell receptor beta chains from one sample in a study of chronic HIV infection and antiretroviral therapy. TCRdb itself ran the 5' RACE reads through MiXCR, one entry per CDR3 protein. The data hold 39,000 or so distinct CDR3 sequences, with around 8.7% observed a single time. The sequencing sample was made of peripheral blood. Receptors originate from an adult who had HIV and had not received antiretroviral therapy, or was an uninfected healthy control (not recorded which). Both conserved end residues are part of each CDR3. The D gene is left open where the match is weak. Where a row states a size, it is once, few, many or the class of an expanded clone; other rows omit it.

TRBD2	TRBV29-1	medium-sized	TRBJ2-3	TGCAGCGGGACTAGCGGGAGGAGTACGCAGTATTTT	CSGTSGRSTQYF
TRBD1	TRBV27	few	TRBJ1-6	TGTGCCAGCAGTTCCGGACAGGCCTATAATTCACCCCTCCACTTT	CASSSGQAYNSPLHF
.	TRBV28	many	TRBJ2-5	TGTGCCAGCAGTTCGTGGACGGGGCAACGCGAGACCCAGTACTTC	CASSSWTGQRETQYF
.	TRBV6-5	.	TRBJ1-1	TGTGCCAGCAGTTACTATGGAAACATGAACACTGAAGCTTTCTTT	CASSYYGNMNTEAFF
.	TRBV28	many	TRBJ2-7	TGTGCCAGCAGCACTGTCGGGGTAGACGAGCAGTACTTC	CASSTVGVDEQYF
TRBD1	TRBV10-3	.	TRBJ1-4	TGTGCCATCAGTGAGTCGGGGGACAGACGTAATGAAAAACTGTTTTTT	CAISESGDRRNEKLFF
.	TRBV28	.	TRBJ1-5	TGTGCCAGCAGACCCCGGGGACGCCAGCCCCAGCATTTT	CASRPRGRQPQHF
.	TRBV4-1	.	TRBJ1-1	TGCGCCAGCAGCCAAGAAAAGTACGGACAACTGAACACTGAAGCTTTCTTT	CASSQEKYGQLNTEAFF
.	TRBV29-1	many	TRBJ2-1	TGCAGCGTTGAAGGTAGCGGCTACTACAATGAGCAGTTCTTC	CSVEGSGYYNEQFF
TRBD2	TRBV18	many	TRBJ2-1	TGTGCCAGCTCACCTAGCGGGAGCTCCTACAATGAGCAGTTCTTC	CASSPSGSSYNEQFF
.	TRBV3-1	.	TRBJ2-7	TGTGCCAGCAGCCAAGAGGCCAGCGGCCTGAGCTCCTACGAGCAGTACTTC	CASSQEASGLSSYEQYF
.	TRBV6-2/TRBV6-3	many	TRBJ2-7	TGTGCCAGCAGTCGAGGTAGGGGTGACTACGAGCAGTACTTC	CASSRGRGDYEQYF
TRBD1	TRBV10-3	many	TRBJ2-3	TGTGCCATCGGACAGGGAATGAGAGATACGCAGTATTTT	CAIGQGMRDTQYF
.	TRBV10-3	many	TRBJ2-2	TGTGCCATGCGGGACACCGACACCGGGGAGCTGTTTTTT	CAMRDTDTGELFF
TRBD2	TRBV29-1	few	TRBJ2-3	TGCAGCGTTGAAGGGGGGAGGGCGGAATTACTGGGTGGTACGCAGTATTTT	CSVEGGRAELLGGTQYF
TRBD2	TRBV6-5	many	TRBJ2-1	TGTGCCAGCAGACAACGGACTAGTCACAATGAGCAGTTCTTC	CASRQRTSHNEQFF
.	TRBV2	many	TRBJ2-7	TGTGCCAGCAGTGATACCCGGGAGCAGTACTTC	CASSDTREQYF
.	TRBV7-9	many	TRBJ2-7	TGTGCCAGCAGCCGGGGACTTGACTACGAGCAGTACTTC	CASSRGLDYEQYF
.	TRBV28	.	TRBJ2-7	TGTGCCAGCAGTTTCGCGAGCTCCTACGAGCAGTACTTC	CASSFASSYEQYF
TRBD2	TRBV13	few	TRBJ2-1	TGTGCCAGCAGCTTAGAATGGACTAGCGGGAGGGGGGAGAACAATGAGCAGTTCTTC	CASSLEWTSGRGENNEQFF
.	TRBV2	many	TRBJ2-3	TGTGCCAGCAGAGCTGGGACTAGCACAGATACGCAGTATTTT	CASRAGTSTDTQYF
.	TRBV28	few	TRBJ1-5	TGTGCCAGCAGTTCCCCCTTTGGGGGAGGACAGCCCCAGCATTTT	CASSSPFGGGQPQHF
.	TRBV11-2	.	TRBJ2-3	TGTGCCAGCAGCTTAGATACGACTTATGTGCAGTATTTT	CASSLDTTYVQYF
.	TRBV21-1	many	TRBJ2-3	TGTGCCAGCAGGTGGCGGAGCACAGATACGCAGTATTTT	CASRWRSTDTQYF
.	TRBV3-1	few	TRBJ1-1	TGTGCCAGCAGCCAAGGTGGGACCTTAGGGCGATCCGCTGAAGCTTTCTTT	CASSQGGTLGRSAEAFF
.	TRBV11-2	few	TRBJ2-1	TGTGCCAGCAGCTTAGGTACGGGCAATGAGCAGTTCTTC	CASSLGTGNEQFF
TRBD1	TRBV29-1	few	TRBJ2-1	TGCAGCGTTGAGAATCCGGGACAGGGGTACAATGAGCAGTTCTTC	CSVENPGQGYNEQFF
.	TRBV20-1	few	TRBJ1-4	TGCAGTGTGGGCCGGCAGCGTGGCGAAAAACTGTTTTTT	CSVGRQRGEKLFF
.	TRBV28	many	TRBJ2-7	TGTGCCAGCGAACGGGTCTCCTACGAGCAGTACTTC	CASERVSYEQYF
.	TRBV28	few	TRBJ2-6	TGTGCCAGCAGTTTAGATTCTGGGGCCAACGTCCTGACTTTC	CASSLDSGANVLTF
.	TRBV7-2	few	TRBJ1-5	TGTGCCAGCAGCTTAATGTCGTCCCAGCCCCAGCATTTT	CASSLMSSQPQHF
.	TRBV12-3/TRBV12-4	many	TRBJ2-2	TGTGCCAGCACCTCCGGGAAAACCGGGGAGCTGTTTTTT	CASTSGKTGELFF
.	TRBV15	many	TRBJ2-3	TGTGCCACCGGGGAGCGGACCGCGGGTACGCAGTATTTT	CATGERTAGTQYF
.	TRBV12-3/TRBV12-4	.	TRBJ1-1	TGTGCCAGCATCCGGATGATGAACACTGAAGCTTTCTTT	CASIRMMNTEAFF
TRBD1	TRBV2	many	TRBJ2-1	TGTGCCACGGCGGCACAGGGGTACAATGAGCAGTTCTTC	CATAAQGYNEQFF
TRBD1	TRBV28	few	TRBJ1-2	TGTGCCAGCAGTTTAGGGGACAGCCCCTATGGCTACACCTTC	CASSLGDSPYGYTF
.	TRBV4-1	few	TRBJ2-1	TGCGCCAGCAGCCAAGAAAGGGCCCTCGTGGATGAGCAGTTCTTC	CASSQERALVDEQFF
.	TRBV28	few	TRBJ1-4	TGTGCCAGCAGTTTAACAGCTTCTAATGAAAAACTGTTTTTT	CASSLTASNEKLFF
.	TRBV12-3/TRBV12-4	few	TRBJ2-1	TGTGCCAGCGGGTTGTTCGGACTTCCGCAGAATGAGCAGTTCTTC	CASGLFGLPQNEQFF
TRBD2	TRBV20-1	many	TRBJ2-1	TGCAGTGCTACCTCTAGCGGGAGGATTGGGGGGGAGCAGTTCTTC	CSATSSGRIGGEQFF
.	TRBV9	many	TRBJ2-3	TGTGCCAGCAGCGTAGCAGCCGATACGCAGTATTTT	CASSVAADTQYF
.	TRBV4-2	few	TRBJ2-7	TGTGCCAGCAGCCCACGTGGGTTAACCTACGAGCAGTACTTC	CASSPRGLTYEQYF
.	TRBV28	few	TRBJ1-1	TGTGCCAGCAGTATACGGGCCATAAGAGAAGCTTTCTTT	CASSIRAIREAFF
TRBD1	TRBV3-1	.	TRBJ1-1	TGTGCCAGCAGCCAGAGACAGGGTGGTGAAGCTTTCTTT	CASSQRQGGEAFF
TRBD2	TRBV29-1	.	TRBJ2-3	TGCAGCGTTCAGGCGGGGGGCCCTGGGGATACGCAGTATTTT	CSVQAGGPGDTQYF
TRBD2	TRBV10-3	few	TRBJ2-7	TGTGCCATCAGGGCTAGCGGGACGGGGGCCTCGGGGGAGCAGTACTTC	CAIRASGTGASGEQYF
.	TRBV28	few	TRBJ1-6	TGTGCCAGCAGTCCTTATGCAGGGGAGCGTTCACCCCTCCACTTT	CASSPYAGERSPLHF
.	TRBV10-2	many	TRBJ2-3	TGCGCCAGCAGCCGATCCCATCGCACAGATACGCAGTATTTT	CASSRSHRTDTQYF
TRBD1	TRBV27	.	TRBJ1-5	TGTGCCAGCAGGAGGACAGGGAATAACAATCAGCCCCAGCATTTT	CASRRTGNNNQPQHF